A single sample gave rise to the 29 T cell receptor beta chains below, sequenced in a study of CD8 T cells in Susac syndrome. Random hexamers primed reverse transcription of roughly 0.5 to 1 ug RNA. In TCRdb, the immunoSEQ multiplex PCR reads were re-called with MiXCR into one record per CDR3 protein. The sample contains about 190,000 distinct CDR3 sequences, about 95% of which appear only once. The sequenced material came from CD8+ T cells from PBMCs. The receptors come from a human donor with Susac syndrome.

The chain employs TRBV12-3 or TRBV12-4 and TRBJ2-1, with TRBD2 identical over 12 bases. The CDR3 extends over 16 amino acids. V trimming: 5 bases; J trimming: 8 bases; junction bases outside the gene matches: 10. CDR3 in DNA: TGTGCCAGCAGTCGGACTAGCGGGGTCGCACTCGATGAGCAGTTCTTC. Residues: CASSRTSGVALDEQFF.

The chain is built from TRBV21-1 and TRBJ1-4. TRBV21-1 is a listed pseudogene. This CDR3 is built from 16 residues. The CDR3 bases are TGTGCCAGCAGCAAAGGGTATTCCGTCACTAATGAAAAACTGTTTTTT. Encoded protein: CASSKGYSVTNEKLFF.

The CDR3 region has the DNA TGCAGTGCTATCACCGCAGATCAGCCCCAGCATTTT. Encoded protein: CSAITADQPQHF. The V and J genes are TRBV20-1 and TRBJ1-5; D remains ambiguous. CDR1 and CDR2 from the germline V gene are DFQATT and SNEGSKA (reference sequence). With 4 bases removed from V and 5 bases from J, the gap between germline ends came to 9 bases. The CDR3 length is 12 residues.

The chain combines TRBV9 with TRBJ2-1; possible D gene TRBD2, 5 bases. V was shortened by 3 bases and J by 9 bases, with 13 bases between the two germline ends. CDR3 length: 13 residues. CDR1 SGDLS and CDR2 YYNGEE come from the germline V gene. This CDR3 is CASSGDLSAEQFF. CDR3 coding DNA: TGTGCCAGCAGCGGCGACCTTAGCGCTGAGCAGTTCTTC.

V and J are TRBV9 and TRBJ2-1, with TRBD2 matching over 8 bases. The CDR3 contains 13 residues. Per germline, CDR1 SGDLS and CDR2 YYNGEE. Trimming removed 2 bases from V and 6 bases from J; junction bases left unmatched: 1. The chain's CDR3 is CASSVGLVNEQFF. In nucleotides, the CDR3 is TGTGCCAGCAGCGTGGGACTAGTCAATGAGCAGTTCTTC.

The gene calls are TRBV7-8 and TRBJ2-5; no reliable D call. V shed 4 bases and J shed 5 bases, with 11 bases lying between them. The CDR3 is 13 amino acids. Looked up from germline, CDR1 is SGHVS and CDR2 is FQNEAQ. The CDR3 sequence is CASSSAGQETQYF. As DNA, the CDR3 is TGTGCCAGCAGCTCAGCCGGGCAGGAGACCCAGTACTTC.

This rearrangement joins TRBV5-1 to TRBJ2-7, with 13 nucleotides matching TRBD2. Trimming removed 4 bases from V and 3 bases from J; junction bases left unmatched: 4. The CDR3 is made up of 15 amino acids. Germline V gene sequence: CDR1 SGHRS, CDR2 YFSETQ. The CDR3 loop is CASSVGTSGIYEQYF. The CDR3 coding sequence is TGCGCCAGCAGCGTAGGGACTAGCGGGATCTACGAGCAGTACTTC.

The chain links TRBV6-5 to TRBJ2-7; D might be TRBD2 (5 bases). Trimming pared 7 bases from V and 3 bases from J, leaving 13 bases between. The germline V gene has CDR1 MNHEY and CDR2 SVGAGI. The CDR3 totals 13 residues. The CDR3 sequence is CASTTAAGYEQYF. The DNA of the CDR3 is TGTGCCAGCACTACCGCCGCGGGCTACGAGCAGTACTTC.

V is TRBV28 and J is TRBJ2-7, with D perhaps assigned TRBD1 or TRBD2 (5 bases each). V lost 5 bases and J 0 bases, leaving 14 bases between the germline ends. The CDR3 runs to 15 residues. The germline V gene encodes CDR1 MDHEN and CDR2 SYDVKM. This CDR3 is CASSTPRESSYEQYF. In nucleotides, the CDR3 is TGTGCCAGCAGTACGCCCAGGGAGAGCTCCTACGAGCAGTACTTC.

The chain uses TRBV20-1 and TRBJ2-1, with no clear D. V lost 6 bases and J lost 4, with 7 bases in between. CDR1 DFQATT and CDR2 SNEGSKA come from the germline V gene (reference sequence). This CDR3 contains 11 residues. The CDR3 DNA follows: TGCAGTGCGGTACTTTACAATGAGCAGTTCTTC. This encodes CSAVLYNEQFF.

The chain is built from TRBV6-5 and TRBJ2-5; 9 nucleotides agree with TRBD1. The trim removed 7 bases at V and 5 bases at J, leaving 8 bases unmatched. This CDR3 spans 14 amino acids. The germline CDR1 and CDR2 sequences are MNHEY and SVGAGI. DNA for the CDR3: TGTGCCAGCAAAACAGGGGGCGAGTTGGAGACCCAGTACTTC. Protein: CASKTGGELETQYF.

This chain connects TRBV28 to TRBJ1-1; D is uncertain. The ends were cut back, 3 bases at V and 2 bases at J, with 7 bases in the middle. Germline CDR1 and CDR2: MDHEN and SYDVKM. The CDR3 spans 13 residues. The CDR3 DNA sequence: TGTGCCAGCAGTTTTGGGATAAACACTGAAGCTTTCTTT. This sequence encodes CASSFGINTEAFF.

A single count supports this clonotype. This rearrangement joins TRBV11-2 to TRBJ2-1, with 10 bases aligning to TRBD1. With V trimmed by 4 bases and J by 5 bases, 11 bases remained unmatched. Germline V CDR1 and CDR2: SGHAT, FQNNGV. The length of the CDR3 is 17 residues. The CDR3 DNA reads as TGTGCCAGCAGCTCTATCTTCCGACAGGGGGCTGACAATGAGCAGTTCTTC. It is translated as CASSSIFRQGADNEQFF.

This rearrangement joins TRBV6-6 to TRBJ2-7; TRBD2 aligns across 13 bases. Germline trimming cut 6 bases from V and 6 bases from J; bases unmatched to any gene: 5. CDR1 is MNHNY and CDR2 is SVGAGI in the germline V gene (reference sequence). The CDR3 loop spans 14 amino acids. CDR3 residues: CASSTGTSGVEQYF. The CDR3 nucleotides are TGTGCCAGCAGCACCGGGACTAGCGGGGTCGAGCAGTACTTC.

This chain connects TRBV9 to TRBJ2-2, with D possibly TRBD2 on 6 matching bases. This CDR3 is 15 amino acids long. Trimming pared 4 bases from V and 9 bases from J, leaving 19 bases between. From germline, CDR1 is SGDLS and CDR2 YYNGEE. CDR3 loop: CASSPLEGRDRELFF. The CDR3 nucleotides are TGTGCCAGCAGCCCCTTGGAAGGGCGGGACCGGGAGCTGTTTTTT.

This chain links TRBV5-4 with TRBJ1-2, with D perhaps TRBD1 (6 bases). Germline lookup yields CDR1 SGHNT and CDR2 YYREEE (reference sequence). Deletions cut 7 bases from V and 5 bases from J, with 18 bases between. The CDR3 covers 14 residues. CDR3 amino acids: CASAIWGGGYGYTF. Here the CDR3 DNA reads TGTGCCAGCGCGATTTGGGGGGGCGGATATGGCTACACCTTC. The full variable domain, with the rest looked up from reference TRBV5-4 and TRBJ1-2, is ETGVTQSPTHLIKTRGQQVTLRCSSQSGHNTVSWYQQALGQGPQFIFQYYREEENGRGNFPPRFSGLQFPNYSSELNVNALELDDSALYLCASAIWGGGYGYTFGSGTRLTVV.

V and J are TRBV9 and TRBJ1-1; perhaps TRBD1 as D (5 bases). The CDR3 is made up of 13 amino acids. Trimming removed 3 bases at V and 5 bases at J, with 11 bases between. Germline loops: CDR1 SGDLS, CDR2 YYNGEE. CDR3 in amino acids: CASSAKQETEAFF. The CDR3 nucleotides read TGTGCCAGCAGCGCCAAACAGGAGACTGAAGCTTTCTTT.

This chain uses TRBV5-6 with TRBJ2-1, with 8 bases fitting TRBD1. The germline V gene has CDR1 SGHDT and CDR2 YYEEEE. V lost 8 bases and J lost 5; bases outside the gene matches: 6. This CDR3 spans 13 amino acids. The CDR3 here is CASMTGAHNEQFF. The CDR3 DNA sequence: TGTGCCAGTATGACAGGGGCCCACAATGAGCAGTTCTTC.

This chain joins TRBV12-3 or TRBV12-4 and TRBJ2-7, with 9 bases fitting TRBD1. This CDR3 comprises 14 residues. The ends lost 1 base at V and 6 bases at J; junction bases unmatched: 4. CDR3 in DNA: TGTGCCAGCAGTTTAGGGACAGGGGTTCTCGAGCAGTACTTC. Translating it yields CASSLGTGVLEQYF.

The CDR3 sequence: CASSQVILNEQFF. The DNA for the CDR3 is TGCGCCAGCAGCCAAGTCATTCTAAATGAGCAGTTCTTC. The chain carries TRBV4-1 and TRBJ2-1; D gene ambiguous. The germline V gene encodes CDR1 MGHRA and CDR2 YSYEKL. This CDR3 contains 13 residues. The V end lost 1 base, the J end lost 7 bases, and 8 bases lay between the germline ends.

The V gene is TRBV7-9, the J gene TRBJ1-1; D might be TRBD1 (6 bases). Trimming cost V 3 bases and J 11 bases, with 19 bases left between them. CDR1 is SEHNR and CDR2 is FQNEAQ in the germline V gene (reference sequence). The CDR3 sequence is 14 residues long. In DNA, the CDR3 is TGTGCCAGCAGCTTGTCCGGGACATTGGATGGGGCTTTCTTT. Amino acid sequence: CASSLSGTLDGAFF.

The chain is built from TRBV5-4 and TRBJ1-3; D is undetermined. Germline V CDR1 and CDR2: SGHNT, YYREEE (reference sequence). V was trimmed by 5 bases and J by 3 bases, leaving 9 bases between them. The CDR3 has 13 residues. The CDR3 DNA follows: TGTGCCAGCAGTGTTAGGAATGGAAACACCATATATTTT. Protein: CASSVRNGNTIYF.

The chain couples TRBV6-1 to TRBJ1-4; D unresolved. The CDR3 has 13 residues. Trimming removed 1 base at V and 8 bases at J, with 8 bases between. CDR1 and CDR2 (germline): MNHNS, SASEGT. The CDR3 DNA sequence: TGTGCCAGCAGTGAAGACCGCGGGGAAAAACTGTTTTTT. Residues: CASSEDRGEKLFF.

The chain couples TRBV30 to TRBJ1-2; D possibly corresponds to TRBD1 (5 bases). This CDR3 spans 13 amino acids. Trimming stripped 4 bases from V and 8 bases from J, with 17 bases between. Germline CDR1 is GTSNPN and CDR2 is SVGIG (reference sequence). CDR3 protein: CAWTLTPGGGYTF. CDR3 bases: TGTGCCTGGACCCTTACCCCGGGGGGAGGCTACACCTTC. The full variable domain, its missing parts supplied by reference TRBV30 and TRBJ1-2, is SQTIHQWPATLVQPVGSPLSLECTVEGTSNPNLYWYRQAAGRGLQLLFYSVGIGQISSEVPQNLSASRPQDRQFILSSKKLLLSDSGFYLCAWTLTPGGGYTFGSGTRLTVV.

The CDR3 DNA follows: TGTGCCAGTAGTGCCTCGGACTCAAGAGGGTACGAGCAGTACTTC. Translated: CASSASDSRGYEQYF. V usage is TRBV19 and J usage is TRBJ2-7; D is perhaps TRBD2 (5 bases). The germline CDR1 and CDR2 sequences are LNHDA and SQIVND (reference sequence). This CDR3 is 15 amino acids long. The V gene lost 5 bases and the J gene lost 4 bases, with 18 bases spanning the gap.

The V gene is TRBV20-1, the J gene TRBJ2-1; weak D call: TRBD2 (5 bases). This CDR3 comprises 16 residues. The V gene lost 0 bases and the J gene lost 0 bases, with 12 bases spanning the gap. The germline gives CDR1 DFQATT, CDR2 SNEGSKA (reference sequence). The CDR3 reads CSARDSSGTSYNEQFF. The DNA of the CDR3 is TGCAGTGCTAGAGATTCGAGCGGAACCTCCTACAATGAGCAGTTCTTC.

The rearrangement uses TRBV20-1 and TRBJ2-1; 9 bases map to TRBD1. The length of the CDR3 is 14 residues. CDR1 and CDR2 from the germline V gene are DFQATT and SNEGSKA (reference sequence). V lost 5 bases to trimming and J lost 7 bases; unmatched junction nucleotides: 9. Here the CDR3 DNA reads TGCAGTGCTCCCTCGGGACAGGGATCGAATGAGCAGTTCTTC. Amino acids: CSAPSGQGSNEQFF.

The chain joins TRBV20-1 to TRBJ1-4; D is ambiguous. The V gene lost 2 bases and the J gene lost 8 bases, with 15 bases spanning the gap. CDR1 is DFQATT and CDR2 is SNEGSKA in the germline V gene (reference sequence). This CDR3 contains 14 residues. CDR3 DNA sequence: TGCAGTGCTAGAAGATTTACTGGCGGAGAAAAACTGTTTTTT. It yields the protein CSARRFTGGEKLFF.

This rearrangement joins TRBV29-1 to TRBJ1-2, with unresolved D. V was shortened by 0 bases and J by 3 bases, with 11 bases between the two germline ends. Germline CDR1 reads SQVTM; CDR2 reads ANQGSEA. The CDR3 has 14 residues. CDR3 nucleotides: TGCAGCGTTGAAGATCGTGGTGGATACTATGGCTACACCTTC. This encodes CSVEDRGGYYGYTF.